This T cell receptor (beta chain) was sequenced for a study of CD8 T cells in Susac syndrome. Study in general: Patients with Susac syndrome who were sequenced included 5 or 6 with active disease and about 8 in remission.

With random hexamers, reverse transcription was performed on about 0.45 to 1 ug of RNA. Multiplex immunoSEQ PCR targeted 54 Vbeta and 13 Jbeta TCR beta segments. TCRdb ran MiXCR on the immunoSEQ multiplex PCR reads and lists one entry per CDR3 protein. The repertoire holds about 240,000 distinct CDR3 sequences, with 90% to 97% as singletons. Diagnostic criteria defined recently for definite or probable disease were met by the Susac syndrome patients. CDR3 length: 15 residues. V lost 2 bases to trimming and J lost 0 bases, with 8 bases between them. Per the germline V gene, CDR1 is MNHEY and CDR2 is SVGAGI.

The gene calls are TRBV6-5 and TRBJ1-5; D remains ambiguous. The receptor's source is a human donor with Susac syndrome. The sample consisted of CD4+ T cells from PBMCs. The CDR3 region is CASSYAGNSNQPQHF. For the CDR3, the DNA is TGTGCCAGCAGTTACGCGGGGAATAGCAATCAGCCCCAGCATTTT.